This record covers a single T cell receptor (beta chain). This specimen comes from a study of CD8+ T cells in alopecia areata. Study information: Twice daily, treated patients received 5 to 10 mg of oral tofacitinib.

Extracted RNA was reverse transcribed into cDNA, the sequencing template. Profiled with immunoSEQ multiplex PCR; TCRdb holds only in-frame clones, not every one. Among 150,000 to 200,000 clones listed, over 50% were seen once. Punch biopsies of lesional scalp, plus peripheral blood, were taken from alopecia areata patients. The CDR3 covers 13 residues. CDR1 MNHEY and CDR2 SMNVEV come from the germline V gene (reference sequence). V shed 3 bases, J shed 3 bases, and the junction held 0 bases outside the gene matches. The sequencing used CD4+ T cells sorted from blood, collected at week 0. This rearrangement joins TRBV27 to TRBJ1-2, with 8 nucleotides matching TRBD1. This TCR derives from a human donor with alopecia areata. The DNA of the CDR3 is TGTGCCAGCAGTTTGACAGGGGACTATGGCTACACCTTC. Its protein is CASSLTGDYGYTF.